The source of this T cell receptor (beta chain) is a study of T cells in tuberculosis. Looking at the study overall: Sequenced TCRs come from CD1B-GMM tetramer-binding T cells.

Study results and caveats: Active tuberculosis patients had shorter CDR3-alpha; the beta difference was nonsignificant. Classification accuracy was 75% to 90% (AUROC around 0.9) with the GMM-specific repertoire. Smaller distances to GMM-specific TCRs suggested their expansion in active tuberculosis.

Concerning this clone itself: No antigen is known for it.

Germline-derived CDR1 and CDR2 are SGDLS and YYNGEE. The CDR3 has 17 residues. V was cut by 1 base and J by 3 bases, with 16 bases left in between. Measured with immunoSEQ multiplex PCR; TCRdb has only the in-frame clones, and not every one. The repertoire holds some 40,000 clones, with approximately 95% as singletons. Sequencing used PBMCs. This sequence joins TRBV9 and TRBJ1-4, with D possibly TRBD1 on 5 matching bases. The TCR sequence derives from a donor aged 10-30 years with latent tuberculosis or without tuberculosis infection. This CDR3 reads CASSVSGTWMANEKLFF. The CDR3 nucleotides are TGTGCCAGCAGCGTATCCGGGACTTGGATGGCTAATGAAAAACTGTTTTTT.